Shown below are 16 T cell receptor beta chains from a single sample sequenced in a study of blood T cell repertoires in COVID-19. Libraries were prepared by immunoSEQ multiplex PCR; TCRdb keeps only in-frame clonotypes and omits some of them. The repertoire includes about 170,000 clones, less than 90% of them detected once, and about 4.4% sits in the top ten. Sequencing used PBMCs or T cells enriched from blood (not recorded which). The receptor set was obtained from a woman aged 50 to 65 who had recovered from COVID-19.

The gene calls are TRBV3-1 (or the pseudogene TRBV3-2) and TRBJ2-5; 9 bases map to TRBD2. There are 17 residues in the CDR3. Germline V gene data show CDR1 as LGHDT and CDR2 as YNNKEL (reference sequence). Germline trimming cut 0 bases from V and 1 base from J; bases unmatched to any gene: 6. The CDR3 reads CASSQDRVAGAQETQYF. The DNA of the CDR3 is TGTGCCAGCAGCCAAGATCGAGTAGCGGGGGCCCAAGAGACCCAGTACTTC.

The V call is TRBV5-4, the J call TRBJ2-1, with a possible D match to TRBD1 (6 bases). This CDR3 spans 13 amino acids. V lost 5 bases to trimming and J lost 4 bases, with 10 bases between them. Per the germline V gene, CDR1 is SGHNT and CDR2 is YYREEE (reference sequence). In nucleotides, the CDR3 is TGTGCCAGCAGTTTCGGACAGTACAATGAGCAGTTCTTC. This gives the protein CASSFGQYNEQFF. Supplemented by reference TRBV5-4 and TRBJ2-1, the full variable domain reads ETGVTQSPTHLIKTRGQQVTLRCSSQSGHNTVSWYQQALGQGPQFIFQYYREEENGRGNFPPRFSGLQFPNYSSELNVNALELDDSALYLCASSFGQYNEQFFGPGTRLTVL.

The chain couples TRBV28 to TRBJ1-4; no reliable D call. CDR1 MDHEN and CDR2 SYDVKM come from the germline V gene. This CDR3 spans 13 amino acids. Trimming shortened V by 1 base and J by 8 bases, and 8 bases separated the two germline ends. CDR3 protein: CASSLFGAEKLFF. The CDR3 DNA reads TGTGCCAGCAGTTTATTTGGAGCGGAAAAACTGTTTTTT.

The chain uses TRBV28 and TRBJ2-3, with D maybe TRBD1 (6 bases). The CDR3 totals 15 residues. Germline assignment: CDR1 MDHEN and CDR2 SYDVKM. Trimming took off 7 bases at V and 3 bases at J, with 17 bases between the two ends. CDR3 nucleotide sequence: TGTGCCAGCATCTCGGTACAGGGACCAACAGATACGCAGTATTTT. Its protein product is CASISVQGPTDTQYF.

This rearrangement joins TRBV9 to TRBJ2-3; 10 bases map to TRBD2. Trimming removed 4 bases from V and 5 bases from J; junction bases left unmatched: 10. The CDR3 has 16 amino acids. Per the germline V gene, CDR1 is SGDLS and CDR2 is YYNGEE. CDR3 sequence reads: CASSPRELAGIDTQYF. The CDR3 nucleotides are TGTGCCAGCAGCCCCCGTGAACTAGCGGGAATAGATACGCAGTATTTT.

The rearrangement uses TRBV5-1 and TRBJ1-2; 7 nucleotides align to TRBD1. This CDR3 is 14 amino acids long. V was clipped by 2 bases and J by 4 bases; unmatched bases: 5. The germline V gene encodes CDR1 SGHRS and CDR2 YFSETQ. CDR3 amino acids: CASSFGDSAYGYTF. Here the CDR3 DNA reads TGCGCCAGCAGCTTCGGGGACAGTGCCTATGGCTACACCTTC.

The genes are TRBV27 and TRBJ1-2, with D perhaps TRBD1 (5 bases). V lost 7 bases, J lost 6 bases, and 12 bases lay in between. The CDR3 has 12 amino acids. Germline V gene data show CDR1 as MNHEY and CDR2 as SMNVEV (reference sequence). CDR3 nucleotide sequence: TGTGCCAGCAAGACAGAGTGGGATGGCTACACCTTC. Its translation is CASKTEWDGYTF.

This clone was seen only a few times. The chain couples TRBV3-1 (or the pseudogene TRBV3-2) to TRBJ2-7, with a tentative D call TRBD2 (5 bases). Germline CDR1 is LGHDT and CDR2 is YNNKEL (reference sequence). The CDR3 runs 16 residues. V gave up 3 bases and J gave up 2 bases, with 17 bases separating them. CDR3: CASSHQSGRRPYEQYV. The CDR3 bases are TGTGCCAGCAGCCATCAAAGCGGAAGGAGGCCCTACGAGCAGTACGTC.

The chain uses TRBV6-5 and TRBJ1-2; a weak D match, TRBD1 (5 bases). The V and J ends lost 5 bases and 5 bases respectively, with 15 bases between them. CDR3 size: 14 residues. Germline CDR1 MNHEY, CDR2 SVGAGI. CDR3 amino acids: CASSPGGGRYGYTF. CDR3 bases: TGTGCCAGCAGTCCTGGGGGGGGAAGGTATGGCTACACCTTC.

This chain connects TRBV6-2 or TRBV6-3 to TRBJ2-2; possible D gene TRBD2, 6 bases. Germline loops: CDR1 MNHEY, CDR2 SVGEGT. V shed 2 bases and J shed 0 bases, with 13 bases lying between them. The CDR3 is 17 amino acids. CDR3 nucleotide sequence: TGTGCCAGCAGTTACCTCAACGGAGGGGCGAACACCGGGGAGCTGTTTTTT. Residues: CASSYLNGGANTGELFF.

The V and J genes are TRBV5-1 and TRBJ2-2; the match to TRBD2 covers 8 bases. J lost 0 bases, V lost 0 bases, and 7 bases had no gene match. The CDR3 totals 18 residues. Germline CDR1 SGHRS, CDR2 YFSETQ. CDR3 residues: CASSLAISGTTNTGELFF. CDR3 coding DNA: TGCGCCAGCAGCTTGGCCATTAGCGGGACGACGAACACCGGGGAGCTGTTTTTT.

The chain has TRBV4-1 and TRBJ1-3, with 8 bases that match TRBD1. CDR1 and CDR2 (germline): MGHRA, YSYEKL. J lost 2 bases, V lost 4 bases, and 16 bases had no gene match. The CDR3 loop spans 19 amino acids. CDR3 in amino acids: CASSPTPGQGGAAGNTIYF. The CDR3 nucleotides read TGCGCCAGCAGCCCAACACCCGGACAGGGTGGTGCAGCTGGAAACACCATATATTTT.

The rearrangement joins TRBV7-3 to TRBJ2-1; 13 bases are a match to TRBD2. The CDR3 totals 15 residues. Germline CDR1 is SGHTA and CDR2 is FQGTGA. Trimming at V came to 5 bases and at J to 6 bases, leaving 4 bases not matched to a gene. This CDR3 is CASSRTSGGGNEQFF. For the CDR3, the DNA is TGTGCCAGCAGCCGGACTAGCGGGGGTGGCAATGAGCAGTTCTTC.

The chain has TRBV28 and TRBJ1-6; no definite D call. V lost 6 bases, J lost 13 bases, and 16 bases lay in between. The CDR3 covers 13 residues. Per germline, CDR1 MDHEN and CDR2 SYDVKM. CDR3 bases: TGTGCCAGCAGGGACCCAAGGAGGAGCCCCCTCCACTTT. This encodes CASRDPRRSPLHF. Together with reference TRBV28 and TRBJ1-6, the CDR3 gives the full variable domain: DVKVTQSSRYLVKRTGEKVFLECVQDMDHENMFWYRQDPGLGLRLIYFSYDVKMKEKGDIPEGYSVSREKKERFSLILESASTNQTSMYLCASRDPRRSPLHFGNGTRLTVT.

The J gene is TRBJ1-6, the V gene TRBV27; 7 bases match TRBD1. J lost 4 bases, V lost 8 bases, and 2 bases had no gene match. Germline CDR1 MNHEY, CDR2 SMNVEV (reference sequence). The CDR3 runs to 13 residues. The CDR3: CASWDRYNSPLHF. DNA for the CDR3: TGTGCCAGCTGGGACAGATATAATTCACCCCTCCACTTT.

The chain links TRBV6-2 or TRBV6-3 to TRBJ1-1, with D unresolved. Germline V gene lookup returns CDR1 MNHEY and CDR2 SVGEGT. CDR3 length equals 12 residues. V was shortened by 5 bases and J by 3 bases, with 7 bases between the two germline ends. CDR3 residues: CASSLRYTEAFF. CDR3 nucleotide sequence: TGTGCCAGCAGTCTCAGATACACTGAAGCTTTCTTT.